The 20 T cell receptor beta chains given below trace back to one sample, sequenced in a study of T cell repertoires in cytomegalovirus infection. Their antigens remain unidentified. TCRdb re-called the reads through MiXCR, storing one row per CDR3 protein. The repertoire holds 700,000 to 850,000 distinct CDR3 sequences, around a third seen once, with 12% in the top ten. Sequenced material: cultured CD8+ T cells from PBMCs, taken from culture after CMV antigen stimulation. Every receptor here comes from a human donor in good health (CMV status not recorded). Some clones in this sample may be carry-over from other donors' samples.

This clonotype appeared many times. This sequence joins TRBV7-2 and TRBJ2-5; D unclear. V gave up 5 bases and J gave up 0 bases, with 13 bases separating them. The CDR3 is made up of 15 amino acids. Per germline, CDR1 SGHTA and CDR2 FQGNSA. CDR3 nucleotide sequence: TGTGCCAGCAGCCCCGGTCGAGCCTACCAAGAGACCCAGTACTTC. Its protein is CASSPGRAYQETQYF.

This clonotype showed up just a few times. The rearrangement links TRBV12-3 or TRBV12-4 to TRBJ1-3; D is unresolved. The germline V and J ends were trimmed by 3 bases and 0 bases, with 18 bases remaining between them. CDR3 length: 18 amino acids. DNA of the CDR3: TGTGCCAGCAGTTTCTTCCCGGTGGGATACTCCTCTGGAAACACCATATATTTT. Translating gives CASSFFPVGYSSGNTIYF.

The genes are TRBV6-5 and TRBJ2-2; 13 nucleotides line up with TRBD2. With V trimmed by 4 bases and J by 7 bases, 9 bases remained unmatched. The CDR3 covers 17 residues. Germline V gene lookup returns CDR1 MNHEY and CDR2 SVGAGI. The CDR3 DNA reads TGTGCCAGCAGTTTGCCCACTAGCGGGGGGGCGAACGGGGAGCTGTTTTTT. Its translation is CASSLPTSGGANGELFF.

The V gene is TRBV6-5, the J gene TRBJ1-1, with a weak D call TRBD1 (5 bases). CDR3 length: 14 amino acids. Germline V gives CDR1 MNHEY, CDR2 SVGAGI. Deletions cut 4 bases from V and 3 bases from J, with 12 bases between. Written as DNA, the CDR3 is TGTGCCAGCAGTTCGGGGGGGAGTCACACTGAAGCTTTCTTT. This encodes CASSSGGSHTEAFF.

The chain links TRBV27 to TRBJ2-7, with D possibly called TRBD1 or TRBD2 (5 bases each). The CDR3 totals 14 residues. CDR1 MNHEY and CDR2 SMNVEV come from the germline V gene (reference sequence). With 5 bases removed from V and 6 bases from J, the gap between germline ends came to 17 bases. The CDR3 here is CASSPPGRTFEQYF. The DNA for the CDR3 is TGTGCCAGCAGTCCTCCGGGACGGACGTTCGAGCAGTACTTC.

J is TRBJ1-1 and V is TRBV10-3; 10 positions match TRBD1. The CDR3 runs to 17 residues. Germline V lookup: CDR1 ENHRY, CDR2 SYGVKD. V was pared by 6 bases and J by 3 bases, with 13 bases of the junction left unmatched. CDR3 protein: CAIRNVPGQGWDTEAFF. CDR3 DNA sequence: TGTGCCATCAGGAACGTCCCGGGACAGGGGTGGGACACTGAAGCTTTCTTT.

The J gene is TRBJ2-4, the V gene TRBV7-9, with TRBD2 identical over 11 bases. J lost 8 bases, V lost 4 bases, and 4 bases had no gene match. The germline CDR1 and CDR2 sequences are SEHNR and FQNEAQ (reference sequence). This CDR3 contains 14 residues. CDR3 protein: CASSSTSGKYIQYF. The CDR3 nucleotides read TGTGCCAGCAGCTCGACTAGCGGGAAGTACATTCAGTACTTC.

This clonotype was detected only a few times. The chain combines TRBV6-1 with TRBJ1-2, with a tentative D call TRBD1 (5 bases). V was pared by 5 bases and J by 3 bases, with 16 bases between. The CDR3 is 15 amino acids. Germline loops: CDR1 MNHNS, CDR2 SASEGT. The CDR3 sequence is CASSYFPPTDYGYTF. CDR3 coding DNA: TGTGCCAGCAGTTATTTCCCCCCGACAGACTATGGCTACACCTTC.

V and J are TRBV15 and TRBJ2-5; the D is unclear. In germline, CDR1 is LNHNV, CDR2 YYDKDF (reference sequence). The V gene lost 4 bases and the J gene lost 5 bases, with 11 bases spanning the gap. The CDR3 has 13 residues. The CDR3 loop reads CATSTRSEETQYF. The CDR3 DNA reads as TGTGCCACCAGCACGCGCTCGGAGGAGACCCAGTACTTC.

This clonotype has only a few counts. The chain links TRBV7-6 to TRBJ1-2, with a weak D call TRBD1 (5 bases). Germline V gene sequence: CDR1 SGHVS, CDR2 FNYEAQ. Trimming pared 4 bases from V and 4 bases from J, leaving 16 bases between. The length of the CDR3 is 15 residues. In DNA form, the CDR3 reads TGTGCCAGCAGCTCCCGACAGATTTATACCTATGGCTACACCTTC. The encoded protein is CASSSRQIYTYGYTF.

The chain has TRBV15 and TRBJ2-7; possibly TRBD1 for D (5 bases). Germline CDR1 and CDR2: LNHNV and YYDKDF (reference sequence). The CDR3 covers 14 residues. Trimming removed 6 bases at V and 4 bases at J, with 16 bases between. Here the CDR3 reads CATSFKGPGYEQYF. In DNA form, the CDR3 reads TGTGCCACCAGTTTTAAGGGGCCAGGGTACGAGCAGTACTTC.

The CDR3 DNA is TGCGCCAGCAGTGTTCCTTTATACGCGAACACTGAAGCTTTCTTT. It yields the protein CASSVPLYANTEAFF. V is TRBV10-2 and J is TRBJ1-1; D remains unclear. Per the germline V gene, CDR1 is WSHSY and CDR2 is SAAADI. With 4 bases removed from V and 1 base from J, the gap between germline ends came to 13 bases. The CDR3 covers 15 residues.

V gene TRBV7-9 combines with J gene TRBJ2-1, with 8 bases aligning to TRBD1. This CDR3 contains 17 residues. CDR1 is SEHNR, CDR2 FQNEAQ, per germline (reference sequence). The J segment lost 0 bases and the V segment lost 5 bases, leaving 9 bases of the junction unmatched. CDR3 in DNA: TGTGCCAGCAGCACGGACAGGGCCCCAAGCTCCTACAATGAGCAGTTCTTC. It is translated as CASSTDRAPSSYNEQFF.

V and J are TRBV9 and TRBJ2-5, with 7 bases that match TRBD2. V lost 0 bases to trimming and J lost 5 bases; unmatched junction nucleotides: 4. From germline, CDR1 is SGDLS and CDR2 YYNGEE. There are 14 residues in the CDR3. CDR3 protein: CASSVVDSGETQYF. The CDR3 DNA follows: TGTGCCAGCAGCGTAGTGGATAGCGGGGAGACCCAGTACTTC.

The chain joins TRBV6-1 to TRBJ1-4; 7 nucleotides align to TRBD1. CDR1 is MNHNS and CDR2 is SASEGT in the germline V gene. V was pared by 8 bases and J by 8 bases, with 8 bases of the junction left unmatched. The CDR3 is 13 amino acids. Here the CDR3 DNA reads TGTGCCAGCGAGACAGGGCTTTACGAAAAACTGTTTTTT. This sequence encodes CASETGLYEKLFF.

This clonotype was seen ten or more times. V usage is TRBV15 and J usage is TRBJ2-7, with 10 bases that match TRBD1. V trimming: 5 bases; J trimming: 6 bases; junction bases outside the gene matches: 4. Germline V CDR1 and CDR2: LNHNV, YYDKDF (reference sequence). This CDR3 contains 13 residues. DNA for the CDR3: TGTGCCACCAGCCTCGGACAGGGGGTCGAGCAGTACGTC. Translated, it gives CATSLGQGVEQYV.

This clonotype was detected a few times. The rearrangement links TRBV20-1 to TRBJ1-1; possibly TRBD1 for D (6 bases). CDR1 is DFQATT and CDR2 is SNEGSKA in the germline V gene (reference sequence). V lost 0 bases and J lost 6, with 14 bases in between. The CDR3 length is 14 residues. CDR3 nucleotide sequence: TGCAGTGCTAGAGATTGGGGGCGAGGGGCTGAAGCTTTCTTT. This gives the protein CSARDWGRGAEAFF.

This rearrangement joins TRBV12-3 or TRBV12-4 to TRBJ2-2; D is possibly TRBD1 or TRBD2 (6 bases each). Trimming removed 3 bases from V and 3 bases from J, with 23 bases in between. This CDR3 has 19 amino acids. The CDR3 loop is CASSFGSSGWGAHTGELFF. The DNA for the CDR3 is TGTGCCAGCAGTTTCGGTAGTTCGGGGTGGGGGGCTCACACCGGGGAGCTGTTTTTT.

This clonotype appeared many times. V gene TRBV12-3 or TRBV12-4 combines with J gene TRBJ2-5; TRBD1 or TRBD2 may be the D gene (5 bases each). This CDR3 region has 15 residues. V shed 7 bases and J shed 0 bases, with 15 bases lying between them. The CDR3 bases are TGTGCCAGCACCTGGGGGAATGGGCACCAAGAGACCCAGTACTTC. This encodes CASTWGNGHQETQYF.

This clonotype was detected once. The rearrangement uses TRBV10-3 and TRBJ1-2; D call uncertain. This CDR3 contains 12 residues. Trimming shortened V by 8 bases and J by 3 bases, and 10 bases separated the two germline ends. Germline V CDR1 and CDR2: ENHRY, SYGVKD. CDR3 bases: TGTGCCATCCTCGGGTCGGACTATGGCTACACCTTC. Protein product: CAILGSDYGYTF.